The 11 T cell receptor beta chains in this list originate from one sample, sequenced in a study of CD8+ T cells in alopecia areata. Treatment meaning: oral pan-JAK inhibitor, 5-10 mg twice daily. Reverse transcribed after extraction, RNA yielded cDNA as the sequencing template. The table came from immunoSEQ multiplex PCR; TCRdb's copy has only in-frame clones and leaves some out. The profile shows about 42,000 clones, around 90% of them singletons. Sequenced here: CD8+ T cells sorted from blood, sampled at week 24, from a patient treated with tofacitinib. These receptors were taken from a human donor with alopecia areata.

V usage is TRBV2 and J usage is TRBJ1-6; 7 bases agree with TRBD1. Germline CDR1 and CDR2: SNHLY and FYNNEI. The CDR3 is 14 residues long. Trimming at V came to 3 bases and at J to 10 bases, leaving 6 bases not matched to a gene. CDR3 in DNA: TGTGCCAGCAGTGACCGACAGGGATTCTCACCCCTCCACTTT. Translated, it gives CASSDRQGFSPLHF.

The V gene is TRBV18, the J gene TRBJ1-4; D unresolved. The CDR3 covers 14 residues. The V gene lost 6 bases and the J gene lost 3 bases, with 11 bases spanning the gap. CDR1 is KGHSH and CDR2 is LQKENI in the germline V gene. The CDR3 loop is CASSLQVANEKLFF. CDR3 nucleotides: TGTGCCAGCTCTCTTCAGGTGGCTAATGAAAAACTGTTTTTT.

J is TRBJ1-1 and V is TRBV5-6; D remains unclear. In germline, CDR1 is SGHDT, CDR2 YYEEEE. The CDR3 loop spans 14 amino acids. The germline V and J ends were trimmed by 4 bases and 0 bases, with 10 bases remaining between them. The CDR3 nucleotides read TGTGCCAGCAGCCCACAGCTTTTGAACACTGAAGCTTTCTTT. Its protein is CASSPQLLNTEAFF.

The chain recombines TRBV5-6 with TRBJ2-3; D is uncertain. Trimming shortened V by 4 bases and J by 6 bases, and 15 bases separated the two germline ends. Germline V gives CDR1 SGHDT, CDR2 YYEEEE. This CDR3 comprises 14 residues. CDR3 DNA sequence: TGTGCCAGCAGCCAGGAAGTCAACACGGATACGCAGTATTTT. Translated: CASSQEVNTDTQYF.

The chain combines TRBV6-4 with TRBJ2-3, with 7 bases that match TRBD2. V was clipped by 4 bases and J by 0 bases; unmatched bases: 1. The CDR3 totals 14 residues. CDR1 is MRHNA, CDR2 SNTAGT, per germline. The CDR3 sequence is CASSAGLSTDTQYF. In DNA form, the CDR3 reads TGTGCCAGCAGTGCGGGACTAAGCACAGATACGCAGTATTTT.

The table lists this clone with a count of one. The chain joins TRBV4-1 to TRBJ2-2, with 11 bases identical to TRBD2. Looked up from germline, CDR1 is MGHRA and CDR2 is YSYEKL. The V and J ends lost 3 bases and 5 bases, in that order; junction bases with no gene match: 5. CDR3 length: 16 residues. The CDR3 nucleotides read TGCGCCAGCAGCCAGTCAGGGACTAGCGGTACCGGGGAGCTGTTTTTT. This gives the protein CASSQSGTSGTGELFF.

In DNA form, the CDR3 reads TGCAGCGTAGAGGCAGCAAACCAAGAGACCCAGTACTTC. Encoded protein: CSVEAANQETQYF. The chain employs TRBV29-1 and TRBJ2-5; D is unclear. Trimming pared 6 bases from V and 0 bases from J, leaving 11 bases between. The CDR3 runs to 13 residues. The germline gives CDR1 SQVTM, CDR2 ANQGSEA.

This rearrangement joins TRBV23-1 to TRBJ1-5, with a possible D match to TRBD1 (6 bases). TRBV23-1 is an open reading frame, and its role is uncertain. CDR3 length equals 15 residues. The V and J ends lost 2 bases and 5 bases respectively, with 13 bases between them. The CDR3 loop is CASSQEGHKDQPQHF. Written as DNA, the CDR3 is TGCGCCAGCAGTCAAGAGGGACATAAGGATCAGCCCCAGCATTTT.

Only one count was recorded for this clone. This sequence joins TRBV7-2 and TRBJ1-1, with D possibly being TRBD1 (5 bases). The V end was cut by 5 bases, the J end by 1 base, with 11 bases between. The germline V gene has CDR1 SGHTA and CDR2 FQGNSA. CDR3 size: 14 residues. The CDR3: CASSVGEGNTEAFF. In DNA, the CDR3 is TGTGCCAGCAGCGTAGGGGAAGGGAACACTGAAGCTTTCTTT.

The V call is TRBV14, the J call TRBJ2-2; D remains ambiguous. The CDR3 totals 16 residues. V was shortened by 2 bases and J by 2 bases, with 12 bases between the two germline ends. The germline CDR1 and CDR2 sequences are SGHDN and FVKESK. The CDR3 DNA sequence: TGTGCCAGCAGCCAAATACTCGACCCAAACACCGGGGAGCTGTTTTTT. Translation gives CASSQILDPNTGELFF. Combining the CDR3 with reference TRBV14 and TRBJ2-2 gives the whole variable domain EAGVTQFPSHSVIEKGQTVTLRCDPISGHDNLYWYRRVMGKEIKFLLHFVKESKQDESGMPNNRFLAERTGGTYSTLKVQPAELEDSGVYFCASSQILDPNTGELFFGEGSRLTVL.

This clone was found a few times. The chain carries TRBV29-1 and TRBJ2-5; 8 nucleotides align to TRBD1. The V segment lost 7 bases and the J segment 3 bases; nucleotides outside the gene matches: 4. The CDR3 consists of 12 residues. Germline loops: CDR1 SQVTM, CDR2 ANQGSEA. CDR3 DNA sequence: TGCAGCGCGAACAGGGGGGAAGAGACCCAGTACTTC. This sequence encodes CSANRGEETQYF.